This section outlines one T cell receptor beta chain sequence together with its context. The junction and the germline gene differ at one end; a read error may be behind it. The data were taken from a study of cytomegalovirus exposure and HLA in healthy donors. Per the germline V gene, CDR1 is GTSNPN and CDR2 is SVGIG (reference sequence). This CDR3 has 12 residues. The PCR had 60 Vbeta and 13 Jbeta primers. Produced via immunoSEQ multiplex PCR; TCRdb's table is partial and in-frame only. This table holds about 160,000 clones, roughly 79% found once. The sequenced material came from PBMCs. The origin of this receptor is a woman between 50 and 59 years old in good health and CMV-seronegative. The chain couples TRBV30 to TRBJ1-2; D is ambiguous. The CDR3 loop is CAWTGSRYGYTF. As DNA, the CDR3 is TGTGCGTGGACCGGGAGTCGCTATGGCTACACCTTC.